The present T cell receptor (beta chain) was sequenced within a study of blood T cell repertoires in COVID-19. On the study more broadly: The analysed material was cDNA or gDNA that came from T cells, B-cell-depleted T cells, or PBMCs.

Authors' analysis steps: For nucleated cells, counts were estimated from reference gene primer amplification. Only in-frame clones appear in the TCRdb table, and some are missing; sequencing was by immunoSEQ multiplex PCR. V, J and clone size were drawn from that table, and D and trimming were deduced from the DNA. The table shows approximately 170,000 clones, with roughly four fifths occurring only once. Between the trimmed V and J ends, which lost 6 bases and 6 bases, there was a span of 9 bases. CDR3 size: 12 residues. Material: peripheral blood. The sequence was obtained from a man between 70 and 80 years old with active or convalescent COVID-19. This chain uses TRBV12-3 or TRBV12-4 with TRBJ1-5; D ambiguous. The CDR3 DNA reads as TGTGCCAGCAGGGCCCCGGGTCAGCCCCAGCATTTT. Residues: CASRAPGQPQHF.